These 5 T cell receptor beta chains were all obtained from the same sample, sequenced in a study of T cells after yellow fever vaccination. In TCRdb, the 5' RACE reads were re-called with MiXCR into one record per CDR3 protein. The sample lists under 150,000 distinct CDR3 sequences; 7.7% were seen once. The input for sequencing was CD4+ T cells sorted from PBMCs, taken 5 days after the yellow fever booster vaccination. These receptors all stem from a man aged 25 to 40 who received the YFV17D yellow fever vaccine.

This clonotype was seen repeatedly, ten times or more. This chain uses TRBV6-1 with TRBJ2-1; 9 bases are shared with TRBD2. The germline gives CDR1 MNHNS, CDR2 SASEGT. Unmatched junction bases numbered 8, after V lost 6 bases and J lost 8 bases. This CDR3 comprises 14 residues. CDR3 in DNA: TGTGCCAGCAGGGGACTAGCAGTAATTTATGAGCAGTTCTTC. Translated: CASRGLAVIYEQFF.

Turning to this clonotype: Given a much more abundant clone one base away, this may be a read error. This CDR3 is CASSPTETSAYEQYF. CDR3 DNA: TGCGCCAGCAGCCCGACCGAGACTAGCGCGTACGAGCAGTACTTC. The chain uses TRBV5-1 and TRBJ2-7; 8 bases agree with TRBD2. J gave up 4 bases and V 4 bases, and 10 bases lay outside the gene matches. Germline V lookup: CDR1 SGHRS, CDR2 YFSETQ. The CDR3 is 15 amino acids.

With respect to this clonotype: The junction does not match germline at one end; this may be a read error. The CDR3 DNA sequence: TGTTCCAGCAGCCGTGAGGAGGTTCTTGATTCACCCCTCCACTTT. It encodes CSSSREEVLDSPLHF. The chain couples TRBV4-2 to TRBJ1-6; no reliable D call. This CDR3 contains 15 residues. CDR1 is LGHNA and CDR2 is YNFKEQ in the germline V gene.

This clonotype has ten or more counts. The J gene is TRBJ2-7, the V gene TRBV6-5; the match to TRBD1 covers 9 bases. From germline, CDR1 is MNHEY and CDR2 SVGAGI. The CDR3 length is 14 residues. V shed 8 bases and J 4 bases; nucleotides not matched to a gene: 9. This CDR3 is CASRRGTGTYEQYF. The CDR3 bases are TGTGCCAGCCGCCGAGGGACAGGGACGTACGAGCAGTACTTC.

This clonotype occurred many times. The chain recombines TRBV7-9 with TRBJ2-1; D is possibly TRBD2 (6 bases). The CDR3 runs to 14 residues. V gave up 5 bases and J gave up 5 bases, with 13 bases separating them. Germline V lookup: CDR1 SEHNR, CDR2 FQNEAQ (reference sequence). This CDR3 is CASSPWRGHNEQFF. The DNA for the CDR3 is TGTGCCAGCAGCCCCTGGAGGGGCCACAATGAGCAGTTCTTC.